The next 17 T cell receptor beta chains were all read from a single sample in a study of T cells in Graves' hyperthyroidism and ophthalmopathy (dated by TCRdb to 2018 to 2020). The method behind the library was multiplex PCR. Reads for this sample came from an Illumina HiSeq 2000. TCR beta CDR3 regions were amplified from RNA transcripts. The first round of RT-PCR for the TCR CDR3 was performed with the HTBI primer set and the Qiagen OneStep RT-PCR kit. The public reads were reprocessed in TCRdb via fastp at Q25 and MiXCR, keeping in-frame beta chains. Every entry covers one CDR3 protein and lists the most common genes and DNA from its rows. For this sample the table gives a few hundred thousand distinct CDR3 sequences, of which approximately 15% were detected only once. The ten largest clones add up to roughly a fifth of the sample. The sample taken for sequencing was blood. The receptors were gathered from a woman aged 25 to 39 with Graves' ophthalmopathy.

The chain couples TRBV6-5 to TRBJ2-5; 8 nucleotides match TRBD2. CDR1 and CDR2 from the germline V gene are MNHEY and SVGAGI. The CDR3 runs to 14 residues. With 0 bases clipped from V and 5 bases from J, the junction kept 2 bases outside the gene matches. The CDR3 spells CASSYSGLVETQYF. DNA for the CDR3: TGTGCCAGCAGTTACTCGGGACTAGTGGAGACCCAGTACTTC.

This clonotype was observed many times. This chain uses TRBV3-1 with TRBJ1-2; a weak D match, TRBD1 (5 bases). Trimming removed 2 bases from V and 9 bases from J, with 19 bases in between. Germline-derived CDR1 and CDR2 are LGHDT and YNNKEL (reference sequence). The CDR3 has 15 residues. The CDR3 DNA reads as TGTGCCAGCAGCCAATCCACTACAGGAAGAAGTCGCTACACCTTC. Amino acid sequence: CASSQSTTGRSRYTF.

This clonotype was picked up many times. The chain uses TRBV12-3 or TRBV12-4 and TRBJ1-4; D call uncertain. V was cut by 6 bases and J by 11 bases, with 19 bases left in between. This CDR3 has 14 amino acids. The DNA of the CDR3 is TGTGCCAGCAGAGCGGGTTTGCCTCTGGGGAAACTGTTTTTT. As protein: CASRAGLPLGKLFF.

This clonotype appeared many times. The rearrangement joins TRBV28 to TRBJ2-2, with a weak D call TRBD1 (5 bases). CDR1 and CDR2 from the germline V gene are MDHEN and SYDVKM. The CDR3 loop spans 14 amino acids. Trimming removed 6 bases at V and 4 bases at J, with 12 bases between. The CDR3 sequence: CASREDRFTGELFF. The CDR3 coding sequence is TGTGCCAGCAGGGAAGACAGATTCACCGGGGAGCTGTTTTTT.

This clonotype appeared many times. V and J are TRBV28 and TRBJ1-2, with a possible D match to TRBD1 (5 bases). Germline CDR1 reads MDHEN; CDR2 reads SYDVKM. This CDR3 contains 15 residues. The ends were cut back, 3 bases at V and 4 bases at J, with 15 bases in the middle. The CDR3 nucleotides are TGTGCCAGCAGTTTTCCTTACAGGAGTACCTATGGCTACACCTTC. Translation gives CASSFPYRSTYGYTF.

This clonotype was detected many times. V usage is TRBV6-1 and J usage is TRBJ2-5; no firm D call. CDR1 is MNHNS and CDR2 is SASEGT in the germline V gene. V lost 6 bases to trimming and J lost 5 bases, with 13 bases between them. This CDR3 region has 13 residues. The CDR3 DNA is TGTGCCAGCAGGACGGATCCGCGGGAGACCCAGTACTTC. Residues: CASRTDPRETQYF.

This clonotype appeared many times. The chain recombines TRBV28 with TRBJ2-1; 9 bases agree with TRBD2. Germline V CDR1 and CDR2: MDHEN, SYDVKM. The CDR3 covers 17 residues. The junction had 16 bases not matched to a gene; V was cut back by 6 bases and J by 7 bases. DNA of the CDR3: TGTGCCAGCAGCTGGGACCCGGGACTAGCCCGGGGGAATGAGCAGTTCTTC. It encodes CASSWDPGLARGNEQFF.

About this clonotype: Since a much larger clone is just one base distant, this may be a read error. The CDR3 DNA sequence: TGTGCCAGCAGTGGTTATCGTATTTGGGAGACCCAGTACTTC. Protein sequence: CASSGYRIWETQYF. This chain links TRBV6-2 or TRBV6-3 with TRBJ2-5; D gene uncertain. The CDR3 covers 14 residues. The V end was cut by 5 bases, the J end by 5 bases, with 15 bases between. From germline, CDR1 is MNHEY and CDR2 SVGEGT.

The sample holds many counts of this clonotype. This chain uses TRBV20-1 with TRBJ1-2; D unresolved. Trimming took 3 bases from V and 4 from J, leaving 12 bases between them. The CDR3 covers 13 residues. Germline V gene lookup returns CDR1 DFQATT and CDR2 SNEGSKA (reference sequence). The CDR3 loop is CSASPTGSYGYTF. CDR3 DNA sequence: TGCAGTGCTAGCCCCACGGGCAGCTATGGCTACACCTTC.

V usage is TRBV5-4 and J usage is TRBJ1-5, with D perhaps matching TRBD1 (6 bases). Trimming removed 2 bases at V and 4 bases at J, with 13 bases between. Germline V gene data show CDR1 as SGHNT and CDR2 as YYREEE (reference sequence). This CDR3 has 15 residues. CDR3 coding DNA: TGTGCCAGCAGCTTTTGGGGGGCTAGGAATCAGCCCCAGCATTTT. This gives the protein CASSFWGARNQPQHF.

Only a few counts were recorded for this clonotype. A read error may explain this, as a much larger clone is one base away. This chain links TRBV2 with TRBJ2-2, with 13 bases fitting TRBD2. From germline, CDR1 is SNHLY and CDR2 FYNNEI. CDR3 length equals 16 residues. The trim removed 6 bases at V and 1 base at J, leaving 2 bases unmatched. CDR3 region: CASRGLAGKNTGELFF. The CDR3 DNA reads as TGTGCCAGCAGGGGACTAGCGGGAAAGAACACCGGGGAGCTGTTTTTT.

In this sample, this clonotype turned up many times. The chain is built from TRBV20-1 and TRBJ2-7, with D perhaps TRBD1 (6 bases). The CDR3 sequence is 12 residues long. V was trimmed by 6 bases and J by 3 bases, leaving 12 bases between them. Germline CDR1 and CDR2: DFQATT and SNEGSKA (reference sequence). CDR3: CSALSRGYEQYF. CDR3 in DNA: TGCAGTGCCCTCTCCAGGGGCTACGAGCAGTACTTC.

This clonotype occurred once. The chain uses TRBV25-1 and TRBJ1-4; the D gene is possibly TRBD1 (6 bases). Germline lookup yields CDR1 MGHDK and CDR2 SYGVNS. The CDR3 covers 17 residues. V lost 2 bases to trimming and J lost 7 bases, with 20 bases between them. The CDR3 protein is CASSETRGTPLIEKLFF. In DNA, the CDR3 is TGTGCCAGCAGTGAAACGCGAGGGACACCCCTAATTGAAAAACTGTTTTTT. Full variable domain (outside the CDR3, taken from reference TRBV25-1 and TRBJ1-4): EADIYQTPRYLVIGTGKKITLECSQTMGHDKMYWYQQDPGMELHLIHYSYGVNSTEKGDLSSESTVSRIRTEHFPLTLESARPSHTSQYLCASSETRGTPLIEKLFFGSGTQLSVL.

This clonotype was seen many times. V is TRBV28 and J is TRBJ2-5, with D possibly being TRBD1 or TRBD2 (6 bases each). The germline gives CDR1 MDHEN, CDR2 SYDVKM. This CDR3 comprises 13 residues. Trimming cost V 6 bases and J 4 bases, with 12 bases left between them. CDR3 amino acids: CASSVGGPETQYF. The CDR3 coding sequence is TGTGCCAGCAGCGTCGGGGGCCCAGAGACCCAGTACTTC.

This clonotype was seen at least ten times. The rearrangement joins TRBV12-3 or TRBV12-4 to TRBJ1-2; no definite D call. The V gene lost 2 bases and the J gene lost 4 bases, with 8 bases spanning the gap. This CDR3 spans 13 amino acids. The CDR3 here is CASSLTRSYGYTF. The CDR3 coding sequence is TGTGCCAGCAGTTTAACCCGAAGCTATGGCTACACCTTC.

The J gene is TRBJ1-3, the V gene TRBV12-3 or TRBV12-4, with D perhaps TRBD1 (5 bases). With 8 bases removed from V and 0 bases from J, the gap between germline ends came to 14 bases. The CDR3 sequence is 15 residues long. This CDR3 reads CASWRDGGSGNTIYF. DNA of the CDR3: TGTGCCAGCTGGAGGGACGGAGGCTCTGGAAACACCATATATTTT.

The table lists this clonotype with many counts. The genes are TRBV5-1 and TRBJ2-5; D unresolved. V lost 0 bases to trimming and J lost 4 bases, with 10 bases between them. The CDR3 loop spans 14 amino acids. Per germline, CDR1 SGHRS and CDR2 YFSETQ. CDR3 amino acids: CASSLAFKRETQYF. In DNA form, the CDR3 reads TGCGCCAGCAGCTTGGCCTTTAAGCGAGAGACCCAGTACTTC.